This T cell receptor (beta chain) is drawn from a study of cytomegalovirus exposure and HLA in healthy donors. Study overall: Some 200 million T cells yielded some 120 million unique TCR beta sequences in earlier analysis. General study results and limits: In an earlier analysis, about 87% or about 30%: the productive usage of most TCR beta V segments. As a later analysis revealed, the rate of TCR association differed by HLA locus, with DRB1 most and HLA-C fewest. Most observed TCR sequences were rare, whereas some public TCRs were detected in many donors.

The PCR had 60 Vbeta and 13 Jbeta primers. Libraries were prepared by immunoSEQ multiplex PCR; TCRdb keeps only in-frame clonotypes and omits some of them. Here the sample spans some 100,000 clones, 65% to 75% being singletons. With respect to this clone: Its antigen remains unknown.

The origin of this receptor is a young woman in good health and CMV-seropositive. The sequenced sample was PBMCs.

The CDR3 region has the DNA TGTGCCAGCAACGCTCCGGGACTAGGTACAGATACGCAGTATTTT. Translated, it gives CASNAPGLGTDTQYF. The genes are TRBV28 and TRBJ2-3; 8 bases match TRBD2. Germline CDR1 MDHEN, CDR2 SYDVKM. J gave up 3 bases and V 7 bases, and 9 bases lay outside the gene matches. This CDR3 region has 15 residues.